This TCR beta chain was found in a study of persistence of HIV-infected CD4 T cells. Study at large: A couple of participants gave one leukapheresis sample; others gave up to about 180 mL blood repeatedly.

Findings and caveats of the study: Antigen-responding cells were enriched for degenerate expanded CDR3beta sequences.

The stimulus was an HIV-1 Gag 15-mer peptide pool, about 1.1 ug/peptide/mL. Sorted nonresponding memory CD4+ T cells were CD40L-negative, CD69-negative, CD45RO-high. Anti-CD28/CD49d costimulation, CD40-blocking antibody and enfuvirtide were given to CD8-depleted PBMCs for less than 20 hours. The CDR3 consists of 15 residues. Trimming pared 2 bases from V and 4 bases from J, leaving 14 bases between. Germline V gives CDR1 MNHEY, CDR2 SMNVEV (reference sequence). This was the immunoSEQ version 4 assay in survey mode. The repertoire was sequenced with immunoSEQ multiplex PCR; TCRdb's copy has only in-frame clones and lacks some. The sample has some 37,000 clones, 80% to 85% seen once. The table lists this clone with a few counts. What it binds is not known.

The TCR was taken from an adult with HIV. The donor label of this sample is uncertain. The sample consisted of cultured CD4+ T cells from PBMCs, taken from a patient who received antiretroviral therapy. The V and J genes are TRBV27 and TRBJ1-2, with D unclear. The CDR3 nucleotides read TGTGCCAGCAGTTTAGCGGCCACGAAGGGCTATGGCTACACCTTC. Its translation is CASSLAATKGYGYTF.